This T cell receptor (beta chain) was recovered during a study of cytomegalovirus exposure and HLA in healthy donors. The germline V and J ends were trimmed by 6 bases and 5 bases, with 18 bases remaining between them. The CDR3 has 15 amino acids. Germline assignment: CDR1 ENHRY and CDR2 SYGVKD. Sampled while nominally healthy, donors likely had unrecorded immune exposures. PCR was performed using 60 Vbeta and 13 Jbeta primers. Sequenced by immunoSEQ multiplex PCR; TCRdb stores in-frame clones only, minus some. The sample carries about 160,000 clones, 86% recorded once. The gene calls are TRBV10-3 and TRBJ2-3; perhaps TRBD2 as D (5 bases). Sequencing was carried out using PBMCs. The receptor was derived from a woman aged 18-29 years in good health and CMV-seronegative. This CDR3 is CAISERGQVEDTQYF. The CDR3 DNA follows: TGTGCCATCAGCGAGAGAGGGCAGGTAGAAGATACGCAGTATTTT.